This T cell receptor (beta chain) comes out of a study of T cells expressing NK-cell markers. The CDR3 is 16 residues long. The germline CDR1 and CDR2 sequences are SGHAT and FQNNGV. Generation of TCR beta cDNA was performed by 5'RACE template switching incorporating UMIs. Each CDR3 protein gets one entry in TCRdb, which reprocessed the 5' RACE reads and gives no DNA. Its table lists about 460,000 distinct CDR3 sequences. Comment on this clonotype: Its antigen is still unknown.

Study observations and caveats: What remained unclear was the HCMV specificity of expanded NKG2C+ T cell clones.

This receptor was identified in a woman in her 50s in good health. The V and J genes are TRBV11-2 and TRBJ2-1; without DNA, the TCRdb call of TRBD2 cannot be checked. The specimen was blood T cells: a sorted CD56 or NKG2C T cell subset, CD4+ or CD8+ T cells, or bulk PBMC T cells (not recorded which). CDR3 region: CASSLGQREAYNEQFF.